The present entry profiles one TCR beta chain with its context. TCRdb called the RT-PCR reads again in MiXCR, with one record for every CDR3 protein. The sample holds roughly 880,000 distinct CDR3 sequences, 15% to 20% seen once. The data stem from a study of patients and donors after allogeneic stem cell transplantation. The V gene end was trimmed by 6 bases and the J gene end by 2 bases; junction bases not matched to a gene: 9. The CDR3 totals 14 residues. Germline values: CDR1 DFQATT, CDR2 SNEGSKA (reference sequence). The TCR comes from a human donor who was either an allogeneic HSCT recipient or a stem cell or donor lymphocyte infusion donor (not recorded which). It is not recorded whose cells these are; they may come from a transplant donor. The sample taken for sequencing was blood, either unsorted or a sorted T cell fraction (not recorded which). J is TRBJ2-7 and V is TRBV20-1; 8 bases line up with TRBD2. The CDR3 DNA reads TGCAGTGCGCGCTCCGGGACTAGGCCCTACGAGCAGTACTTC. This encodes CSARSGTRPYEQYF.